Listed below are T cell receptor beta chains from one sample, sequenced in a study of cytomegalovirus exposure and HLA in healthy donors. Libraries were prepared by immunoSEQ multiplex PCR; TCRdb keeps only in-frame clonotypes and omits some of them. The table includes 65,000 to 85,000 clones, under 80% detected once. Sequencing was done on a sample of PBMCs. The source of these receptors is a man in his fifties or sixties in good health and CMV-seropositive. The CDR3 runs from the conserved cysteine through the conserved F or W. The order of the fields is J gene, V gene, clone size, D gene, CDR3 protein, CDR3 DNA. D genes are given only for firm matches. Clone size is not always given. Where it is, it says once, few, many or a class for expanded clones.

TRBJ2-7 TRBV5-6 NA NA CASSFPGELQYEQYF TGTGCCAGCAGCTTCCCCGGGGAACTACAATACGAGCAGTACTTC
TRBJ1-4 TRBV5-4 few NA CASSSTGLANEKLFF TGTGCCAGCAGCTCTACAGGGTTAGCTAATGAAAAACTGTTTTTT
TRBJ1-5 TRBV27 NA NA CASSLWSGVEGQPQHF TGTGCCAGCAGTTTATGGTCAGGGGTAGAGGGTCAGCCCCAGCATTTT
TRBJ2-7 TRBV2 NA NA CASGREGDGTYEQYF TGTGCCAGCGGACGCGAGGGGGACGGCACCTACGAGCAGTACTTC
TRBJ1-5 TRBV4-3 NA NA CASSQDRRGSNQPQHF TGCGCCAGCAGCCAGGACCGGAGGGGTAGCAATCAGCCCCAGCATTTT
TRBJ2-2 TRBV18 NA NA CASSPYRADTGELFF TGTGCCAGCTCACCATACAGGGCGGACACCGGGGAGCTGTTTTTT
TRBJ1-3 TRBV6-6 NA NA CASRRQAASGNTIYF TGTGCCAGCAGGAGACAGGCAGCCTCTGGAAACACCATATATTTT
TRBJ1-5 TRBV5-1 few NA CASSLGRNQPQHF TGTGCCAGCAGCTTGGGCAGAAATCAGCCCCAGCATTTT
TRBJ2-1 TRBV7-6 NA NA CASSFGARMSEQFF TGTGCCAGCAGCTTTGGGGCGCGGATGAGTGAGCAGTTCTTC
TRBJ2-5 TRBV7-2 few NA CASSLRSTGLGETQYF TGTGCCAGCAGCTTAAGGTCGACAGGCCTGGGAGAGACCCAGTACTTC
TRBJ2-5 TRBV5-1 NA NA CASRWGRQETQYF TGCGCCAGCCGATGGGGGCGACAAGAGACCCAGTACTTC
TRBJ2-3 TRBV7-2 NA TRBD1 CASSIDRGNTQYF TGTGCCAGCAGCATCGACAGGGGAAATACGCAGTATTTT
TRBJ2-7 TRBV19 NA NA CASRERGTFSYEQYF TGTGCCAGTAGGGAGAGGGGGACATTCTCCTACGAGCAGTACTTC
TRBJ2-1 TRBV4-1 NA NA CASSQVWQGGNNEQFF TGCGCCAGCAGCCAAGTTTGGCAGGGCGGGAACAATGAGCAGTTCTTC
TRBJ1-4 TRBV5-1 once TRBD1 CASSQTGGRGKLFF TGCGCCAGCAGCCAGACAGGGGGACGGGGAAAACTGTTTTTT
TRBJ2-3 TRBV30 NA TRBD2 CAWSNGLAVGDTQYF TGTGCCTGGAGTAACGGACTAGCTGTTGGAGATACGCAGTATTTT
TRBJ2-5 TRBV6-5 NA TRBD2 CASSYSRGAGGETQYF TGTGCCAGCAGTTACTCCAGGGGGGCGGGGGGGGAGACCCAGTACTTC
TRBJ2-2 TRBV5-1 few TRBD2 CASSLRTSDTGELFF TGCGCCAGCAGCTTACGGACTAGCGACACCGGGGAGCTGTTTTTT
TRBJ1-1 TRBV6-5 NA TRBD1 CASSEEGANTEAFF TGTGCCAGCAGCGAGGAGGGGGCCAACACTGAAGCTTTCTTT
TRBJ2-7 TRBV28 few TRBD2 CASSRPGTSIIYEQYF TGTGCCAGCAGTCGTCCCGGGACTAGCATAATCTACGAGCAGTACTTC